Each of the 5 T cell receptor beta chains below was sequenced from the same sample in a study of Graves' ophthalmopathy and Graves' hyperthyroidism. Investigators amplified TCR beta CDR3 regions from RNA transcripts. RT-PCR was first run with HTBI primers, then multiplex PCR in a second round. TCRdb re-called the multiplex PCR reads through MiXCR, storing one row per CDR3 protein. Of roughly 500,000 distinct CDR3 sequences in the sample, approximately 15% are singletons; the top ten hold around 9.8%. The sample comprised blood. The receptor set was obtained from a woman aged 30 to 39 with Graves' ophthalmopathy.

Comment on this clonotype: A much larger clone lies one base from this, so it may be a read error. The gene calls are TRBV20-1 and TRBJ1-6; possible D gene TRBD1, 6 bases. The germline gives CDR1 DFQATT, CDR2 SNEGSKA (reference sequence). The CDR3 sequence is 14 residues long. CDR3 coding DNA: TGCAGTGCTACCTTGTGGGGGCAGGGTTCACACCTCCACTTT. As protein: CSATLWGQGSHLHF.

This clonotype was found a few times. This chain connects TRBV6-1 to TRBJ2-5; D is unresolved. V was shortened by 7 bases and J by 4 bases, with 13 bases between the two germline ends. The CDR3 contains 13 residues. The germline CDR1 and CDR2 sequences are MNHNS and SASEGT. The CDR3 is CASTALRAETQYF. The CDR3 DNA is TGTGCCAGCACCGCCCTACGTGCAGAGACCCAGTACTTC.

This clonotype was observed many times. The rearrangement joins TRBV12-3 or TRBV12-4 to TRBJ1-5, with D perhaps TRBD1 (5 bases). Trimming cost V 6 bases and J 2 bases, with 8 bases left between them. The CDR3 length is 13 residues. This CDR3 reads CASRGGGNQPQHF. In DNA form, the CDR3 reads TGTGCCAGCAGGGGAGGGGGCAATCAGCCCCAGCATTTT.

This clonotype has a count of ten or more. This chain links TRBV4-2 with TRBJ2-7; 7 nucleotides match TRBD2. This CDR3 region has 16 residues. V was clipped by 0 bases and J by 0 bases; unmatched bases: 5. Germline lookup yields CDR1 LGHNA and CDR2 YNFKEQ. The CDR3 sequence: CASSQEGASGSYEQYF. Written as DNA, the CDR3 is TGTGCCAGCAGCCAAGAAGGGGCTAGCGGCTCCTACGAGCAGTACTTC.

This clonotype has at least ten counts. This rearrangement joins TRBV2 to TRBJ2-5, with D possibly called TRBD1 or TRBD2 (5 bases each). The CDR3 totals 13 residues. Trimming pared 4 bases from V and 9 bases from J, leaving 15 bases between. Germline loops: CDR1 SNHLY, CDR2 FYNNEI. The CDR3 DNA is TGTGCCAGCAGTGGGGACGGCCGGGTGGCCCAGTACTTC. Translation gives CASSGDGRVAQYF.